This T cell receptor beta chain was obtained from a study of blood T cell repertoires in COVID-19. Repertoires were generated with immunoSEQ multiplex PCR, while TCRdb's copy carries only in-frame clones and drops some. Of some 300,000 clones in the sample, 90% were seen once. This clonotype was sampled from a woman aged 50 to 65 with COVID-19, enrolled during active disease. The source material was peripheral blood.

In nucleotides, the CDR3 is TGTGCCAGCAGTGCCCGTCTAGCGGGAGCGGGCAATGAGCAGTTCTTC. It encodes CASSARLAGAGNEQFF. The V and J genes are TRBV6-6 and TRBJ2-1; 10 nucleotides agree with TRBD2. V shed 5 bases, J shed 6 bases, and the junction held 10 bases outside the gene matches. The CDR3 covers 16 residues. Looked up from germline, CDR1 is MNHNY and CDR2 is SVGAGI (reference sequence).